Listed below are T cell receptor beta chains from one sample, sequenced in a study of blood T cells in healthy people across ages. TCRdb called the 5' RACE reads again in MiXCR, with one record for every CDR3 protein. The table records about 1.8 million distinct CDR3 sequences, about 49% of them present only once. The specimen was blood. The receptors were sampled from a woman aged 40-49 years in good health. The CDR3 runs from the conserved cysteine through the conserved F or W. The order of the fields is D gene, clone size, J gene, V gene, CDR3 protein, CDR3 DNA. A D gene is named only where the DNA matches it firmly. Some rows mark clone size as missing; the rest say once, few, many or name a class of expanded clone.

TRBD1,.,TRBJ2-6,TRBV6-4,CASNDFKGQGRSGANVLTF,TGTGCCAGCAATGACTTTAAGGGACAGGGAAGGAGTGGGGCCAACGTCCTGACTTTC
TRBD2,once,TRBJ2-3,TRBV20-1,CSVVRGGTDPQYF,TGCAGTGTTGTGCGGGGGGGCACAGATCCGCAGTATTTT
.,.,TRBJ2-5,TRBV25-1,CDSSVTRVGRETQYF,TGTGACAGCAGTGTCACGAGGGTCGGGCGAGAGACCCAGTACTTC
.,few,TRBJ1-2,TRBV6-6,CASSSRTAKTSYGYTF,TGTGCCAGCAGTTCCCGGACAGCCAAAACCTCCTATGGCTACACCTTC
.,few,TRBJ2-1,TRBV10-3,CAISEWTRADYNEQFF,TGTGCCATCAGTGAGTGGACCAGGGCTGACTACAATGAGCAGTTCTTC
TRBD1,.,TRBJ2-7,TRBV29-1,CSVAGQGTYEQYF,TGCAGCGTTGCGGGACAGGGCACCTACGAGCAGTACTTC
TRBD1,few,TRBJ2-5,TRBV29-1,CSVRRDNRRHSGDREGGLETQYF,TGCAGCGTAAGAAGGGACAATAGACGACATAGTGGCGACAGGGAAGGTGGGTTAGAGACCCAGTACTTC
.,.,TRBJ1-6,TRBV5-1,CASSSGRDNLGNSPLHF,TGCGCCAGCAGCTCGGGCCGGGACAACCTGGGAAATTCACCCCTCCACTTT
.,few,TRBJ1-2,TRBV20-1,CSASGTPWNGYTF,TGCAGTGCTTCCGGGACACCGTGGAATGGCTACACCTTC
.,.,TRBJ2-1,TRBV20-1,CSAPDKLAGQFF,TGCAGTGCCCCGGATAAGCTCGCTGGGCAGTTCTTC
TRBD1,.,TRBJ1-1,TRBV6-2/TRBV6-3,CASSYPDRGGTEAFF,TGTGCCAGCAGTTACCCGGACAGGGGAGGCACTGAAGCTTTCTTT
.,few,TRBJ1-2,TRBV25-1,CASSEIVRGYTF,TGTGCCAGCAGTGAAATAGTGCGCGGCTACACCTTC
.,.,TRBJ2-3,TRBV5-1,CAGSVTDTQYF,TGCGCCGGCAGCGTCACAGATACGCAGTATTTT
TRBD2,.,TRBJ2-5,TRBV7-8,CASGIAGGIETQYF,TGTGCCAGCGGAATAGCGGGGGGTATAGAGACCCAGTACTTC
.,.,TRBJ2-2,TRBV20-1,CSANQIGTGELFF,TGCAGTGCTAACCAGATCGGCACCGGGGAGCTGTTTTTT
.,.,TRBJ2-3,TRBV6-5,CASSRSGYSTDTQYF,TGTGCCAGCAGTAGATCAGGGTATAGCACAGATACGCAGTATTTT
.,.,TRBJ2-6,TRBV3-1,CASSRGMGGDPSGANVLTF,TGTGCCAGCAGCCGCGGAATGGGGGGAGACCCATCTGGGGCCAACGTCCTGACTTTC
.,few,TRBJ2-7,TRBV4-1,CASSHQGFYEQYF,TGCGCCAGCAGCCACCAGGGGTTCTACGAGCAGTACTTC
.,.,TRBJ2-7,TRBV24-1,CATSVRLGDTQYF,TGTGCCACCAGTGTGAGACTTGGGGACACCCAGTACTTC
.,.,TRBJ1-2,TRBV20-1,CSADVTVINYGYTF,TGCAGTGCCGACGTGACCGTTATTAACTATGGCTACACCTTC
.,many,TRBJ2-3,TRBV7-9,CVTDTQYF,TGTGTCACAGATACGCAGTATTTT
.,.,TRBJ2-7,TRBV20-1,CSTMGRGLYEQYF,TGCAGTACCATGGGACGGGGGCTGTACGAGCAGTACTTC
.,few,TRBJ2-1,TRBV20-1,CSARDWQRNNEQFF,TGCAGTGCTAGAGATTGGCAGCGAAACAATGAGCAGTTCTTC
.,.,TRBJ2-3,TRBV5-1,CASSFNRVQYF,TGCGCCAGCAGCTTTAACCGGGTGCAGTATTTT
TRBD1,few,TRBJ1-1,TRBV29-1,CSVVGDSGGSAEAFF,TGCAGCGTTGTTGGGGATTCAGGGGGTAGCGCTGAAGCTTTCTTT
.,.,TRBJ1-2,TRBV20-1,CSARDRASLSYGYTF,TGCAGTGCTAGAGATCGGGCCAGCTTGAGCTATGGCTACACCTTC
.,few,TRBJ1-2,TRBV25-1,CASSLNRQLYGYTF,TGTGCCAGCAGCCTTAACAGGCAACTCTATGGCTACACCTTC
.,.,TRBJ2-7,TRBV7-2,CASSINRGYNEQYF,TGTGCCAGCAGCATCAATCGGGGTTACAATGAGCAGTACTTC
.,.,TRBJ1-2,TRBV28,CASSPWTGVGNYGYTF,TGTGCCAGCAGCCCCTGGACGGGGGTGGGCAACTATGGCTACACCTTC
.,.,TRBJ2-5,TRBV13,CASSPVGPGETQYF,TGTGCCAGCAGCCCAGTTGGGCCGGGGGAGACCCAGTACTTC
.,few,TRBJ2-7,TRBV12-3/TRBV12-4,CASSPTGPLFYEQYF,TGTGCCAGCAGCCCTACCGGGCCCCTCTTTTACGAGCAGTACTTC
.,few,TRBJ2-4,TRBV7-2,CASSLGLGIAKNIQYF,TGTGCCAGCAGCTTAGGGTTGGGAATAGCCAAAAACATTCAGTACTTC
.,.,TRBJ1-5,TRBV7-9,CASSLEGVQPQHF,TGTGCCAGCAGTTTAGAAGGGGTGCAGCCCCAGCATTTT
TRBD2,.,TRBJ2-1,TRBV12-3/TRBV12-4,CASSLGRRGVYDEQFF,TGTGCCAGCAGTTTGGGTAGGCGGGGGGTGTATGATGAGCAGTTCTTC
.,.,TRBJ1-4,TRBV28,CASSPGISNEKLFF,TGTGCCAGCAGCCCAGGGATCTCTAATGAAAAACTGTTTTTT
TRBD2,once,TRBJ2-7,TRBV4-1,CASRNQAGASYEQYF,TGCGCCAGCAGGAACCAAGCGGGGGCATCCTACGAGCAGTACTTC
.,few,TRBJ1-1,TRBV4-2,CASSQAGPGGEAFF,TGTGCCAGCAGCCAGGCCGGACCGGGCGGTGAAGCTTTCTTT
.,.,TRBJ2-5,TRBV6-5,CASSYPVRAETQYF,TGTGCCAGCAGTTACCCGGTCAGGGCGGAGACCCAGTACTTC
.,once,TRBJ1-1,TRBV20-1,CSAEVRGNTEAFF,TGCAGTGCTGAGGTGAGGGGCAACACTGAGGCTTTCTTT
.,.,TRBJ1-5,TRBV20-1,CSAREGSRSNQPQHF,TGCAGTGCGCGGGAGGGTTCGCGAAGCAATCAGCCCCAGCATTTT
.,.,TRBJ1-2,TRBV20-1,CSAPGAGNPTGYGYTF,TGCAGTGCGCCCGGGGCAGGGAACCCTACGGGATATGGCTACACCTTC
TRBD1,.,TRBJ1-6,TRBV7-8,CASSRNNRGSSYNSPLHF,TGTGCCAGCAGCCGCAACAACAGGGGGAGCTCCTATAATTCACCCCTCCACTTT